This T cell receptor beta chain stems from a study of blood T cell repertoires in COVID-19. In the authors' methods: Reference gene primer amplification gave estimated nucleated cell counts. Using immunoSEQ multiplex PCR, the repertoire was profiled, and TCRdb retains in-frame clones only, with some absent. Clone size and V and J calls were adopted from that table, with D and trimming inferred from the DNA. This table has 61,000 or so clones, about 83% appearing once. This clonotype originated in a woman over 75 with acute or convalescent COVID-19. The sample consisted of peripheral blood.

The CDR3 region is CASSTGQPGREQFF. The CDR3 coding sequence is TGCGCCAGCAGCACGGGACAGCCGGGTAGGGAGCAGTTCTTC. V gene TRBV5-1 combines with J gene TRBJ2-1; TRBD1 matches 7 bases. V was clipped by 4 bases and J by 10 bases; unmatched bases: 11. The germline V gene encodes CDR1 SGHRS and CDR2 YFSETQ. The CDR3 covers 14 residues.